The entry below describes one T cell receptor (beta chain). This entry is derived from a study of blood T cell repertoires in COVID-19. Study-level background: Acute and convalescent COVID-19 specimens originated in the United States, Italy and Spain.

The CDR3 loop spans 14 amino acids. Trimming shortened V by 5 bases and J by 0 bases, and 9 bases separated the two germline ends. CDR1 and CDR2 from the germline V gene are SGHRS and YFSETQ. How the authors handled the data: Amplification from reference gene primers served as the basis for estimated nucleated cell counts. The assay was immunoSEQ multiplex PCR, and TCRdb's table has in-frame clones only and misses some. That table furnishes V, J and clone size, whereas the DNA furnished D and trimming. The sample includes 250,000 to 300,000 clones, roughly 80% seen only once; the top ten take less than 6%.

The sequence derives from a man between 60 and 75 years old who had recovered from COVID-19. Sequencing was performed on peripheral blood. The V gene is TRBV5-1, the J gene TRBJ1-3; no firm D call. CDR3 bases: TGCGCCAGCAGAAGAGGAGACTCTGGAAACACCATATATTTT. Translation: CASRRGDSGNTIYF.